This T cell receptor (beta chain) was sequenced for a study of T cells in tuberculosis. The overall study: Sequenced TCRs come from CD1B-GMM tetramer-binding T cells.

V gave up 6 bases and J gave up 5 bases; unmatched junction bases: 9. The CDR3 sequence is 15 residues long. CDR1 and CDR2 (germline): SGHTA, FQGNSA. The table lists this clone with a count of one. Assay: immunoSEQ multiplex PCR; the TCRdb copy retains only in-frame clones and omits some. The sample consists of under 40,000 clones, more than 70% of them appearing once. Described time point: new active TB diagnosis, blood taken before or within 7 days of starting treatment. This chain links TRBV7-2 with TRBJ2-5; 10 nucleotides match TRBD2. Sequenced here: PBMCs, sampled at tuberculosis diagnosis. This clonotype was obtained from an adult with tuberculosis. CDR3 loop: CASRPAGGPTETQYF. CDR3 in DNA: TGTGCCAGCAGACCAGCGGGGGGGCCTACGGAGACCCAGTACTTC. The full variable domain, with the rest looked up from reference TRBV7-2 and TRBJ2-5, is GAGVSQSPSNKVTEKGKDVELRCDPISGHTALYWYRQSLGQGLEFLIYFQGNSAPDKSGLPSDRFSAERTGGSVSTLTIQRTQQEDSAVYLCASRPAGGPTETQYFGPGTRLLVL.